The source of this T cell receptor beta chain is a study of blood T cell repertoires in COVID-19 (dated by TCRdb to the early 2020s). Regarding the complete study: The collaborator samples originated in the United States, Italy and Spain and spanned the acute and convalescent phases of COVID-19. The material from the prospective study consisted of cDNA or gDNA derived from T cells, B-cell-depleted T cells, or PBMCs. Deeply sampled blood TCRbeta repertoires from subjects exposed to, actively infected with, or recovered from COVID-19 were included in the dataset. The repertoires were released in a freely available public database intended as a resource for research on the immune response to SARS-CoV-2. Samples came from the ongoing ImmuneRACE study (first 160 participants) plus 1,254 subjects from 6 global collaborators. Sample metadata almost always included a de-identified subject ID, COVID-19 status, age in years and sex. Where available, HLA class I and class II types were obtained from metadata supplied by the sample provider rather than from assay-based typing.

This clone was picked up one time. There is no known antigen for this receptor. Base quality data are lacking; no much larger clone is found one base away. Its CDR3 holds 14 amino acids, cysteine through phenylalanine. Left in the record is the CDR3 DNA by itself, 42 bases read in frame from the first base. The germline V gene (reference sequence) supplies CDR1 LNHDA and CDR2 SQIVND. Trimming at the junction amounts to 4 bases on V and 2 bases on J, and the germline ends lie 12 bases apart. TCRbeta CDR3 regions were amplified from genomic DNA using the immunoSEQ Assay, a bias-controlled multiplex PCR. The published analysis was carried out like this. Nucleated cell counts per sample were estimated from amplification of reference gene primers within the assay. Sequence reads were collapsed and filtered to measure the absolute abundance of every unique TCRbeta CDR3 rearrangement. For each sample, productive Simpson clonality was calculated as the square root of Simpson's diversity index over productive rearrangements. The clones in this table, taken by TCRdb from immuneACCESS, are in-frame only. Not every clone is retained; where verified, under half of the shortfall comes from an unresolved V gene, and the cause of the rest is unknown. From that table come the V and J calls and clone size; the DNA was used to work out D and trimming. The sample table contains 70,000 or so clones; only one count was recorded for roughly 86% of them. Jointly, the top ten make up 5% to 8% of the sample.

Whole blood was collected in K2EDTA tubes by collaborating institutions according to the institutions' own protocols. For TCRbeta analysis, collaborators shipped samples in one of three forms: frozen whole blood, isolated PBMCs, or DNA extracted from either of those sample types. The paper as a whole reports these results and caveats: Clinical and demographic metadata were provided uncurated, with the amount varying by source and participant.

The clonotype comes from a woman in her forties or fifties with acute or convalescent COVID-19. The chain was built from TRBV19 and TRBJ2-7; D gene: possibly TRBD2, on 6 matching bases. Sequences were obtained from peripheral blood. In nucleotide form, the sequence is TGTGCCAGTAGTACCCTCTCGGGGGCCTACGAGCAGTACTTC. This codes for CASSTLSGAYEQYF.